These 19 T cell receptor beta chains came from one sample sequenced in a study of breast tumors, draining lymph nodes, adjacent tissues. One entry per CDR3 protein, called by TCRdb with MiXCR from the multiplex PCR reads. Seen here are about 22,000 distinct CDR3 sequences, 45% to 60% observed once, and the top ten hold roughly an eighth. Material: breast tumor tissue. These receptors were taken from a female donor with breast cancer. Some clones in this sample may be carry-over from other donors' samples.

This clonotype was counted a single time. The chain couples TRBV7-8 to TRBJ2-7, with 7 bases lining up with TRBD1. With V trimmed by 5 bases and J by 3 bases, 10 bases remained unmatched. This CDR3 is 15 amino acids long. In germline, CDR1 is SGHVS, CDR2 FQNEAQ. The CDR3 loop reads CASSLDGQDFYEQYF. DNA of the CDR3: TGTGCCAGCAGCCTAGACGGACAGGACTTCTACGAGCAGTACTTC. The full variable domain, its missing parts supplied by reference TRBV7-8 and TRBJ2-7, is GAGVSQSPRYKVAKRGQDVALRCDPISGHVSLFWYQQALGQGPEFLTYFQNEAQLDKSGLPSDRFFAERPEGSVSTLKIQRTQQEDSAVYLCASSLDGQDFYEQYFGPGTRLTVT.

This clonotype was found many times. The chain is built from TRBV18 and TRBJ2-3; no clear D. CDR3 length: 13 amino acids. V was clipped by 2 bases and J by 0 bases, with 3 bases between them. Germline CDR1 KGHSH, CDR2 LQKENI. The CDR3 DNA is TGTGCCAGCTCACCATCTAGCACAGATACGCAGTATTTT. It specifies CASSPSSTDTQYF.

CDR3 bases: TGTGCCAGCAGCTTTCCCGGGACAGTTAACTATGGCTACACCTTC. Residues: CASSFPGTVNYGYTF. V and J are TRBV5-4 and TRBJ1-2; 7 bases map to TRBD1. CDR3 length: 15 amino acids. CDR1 SGHNT and CDR2 YYREEE come from the germline V gene (reference sequence). Losses at the gene ends were 2 bases for V and 1 base for J; bases not matched to a gene: 5.

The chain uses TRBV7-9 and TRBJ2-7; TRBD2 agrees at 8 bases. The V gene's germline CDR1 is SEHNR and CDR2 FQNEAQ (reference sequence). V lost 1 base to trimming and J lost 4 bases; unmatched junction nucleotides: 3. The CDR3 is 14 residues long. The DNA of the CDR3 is TGTGCCAGCAGCTTAGGGACTAGCTGGTACGAGCAGTACTTC. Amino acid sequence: CASSLGTSWYEQYF.

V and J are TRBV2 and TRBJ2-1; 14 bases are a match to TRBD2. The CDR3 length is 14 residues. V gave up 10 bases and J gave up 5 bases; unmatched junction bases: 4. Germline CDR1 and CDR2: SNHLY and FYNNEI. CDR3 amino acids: CATQGLAGDNEQFF. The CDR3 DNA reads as TGTGCCACCCAGGGACTAGCGGGGGACAATGAGCAGTTCTTC.

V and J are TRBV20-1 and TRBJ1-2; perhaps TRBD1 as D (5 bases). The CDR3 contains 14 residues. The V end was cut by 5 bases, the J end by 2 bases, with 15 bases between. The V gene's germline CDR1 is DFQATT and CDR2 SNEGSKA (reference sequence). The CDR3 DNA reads TGCAGTGCTGGCCTTGGGACTGCAAACTATGGCTACACCTTC. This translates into CSAGLGTANYGYTF.

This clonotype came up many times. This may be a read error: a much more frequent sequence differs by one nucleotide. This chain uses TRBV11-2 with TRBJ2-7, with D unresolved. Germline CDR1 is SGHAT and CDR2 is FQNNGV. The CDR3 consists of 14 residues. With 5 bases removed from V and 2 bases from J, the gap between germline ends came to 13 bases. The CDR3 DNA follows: TGTGCCAGCAGCCGTGAGAGAGGCCCCTACGAGCAGTACTTC. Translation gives CASSRERGPYEQYF.

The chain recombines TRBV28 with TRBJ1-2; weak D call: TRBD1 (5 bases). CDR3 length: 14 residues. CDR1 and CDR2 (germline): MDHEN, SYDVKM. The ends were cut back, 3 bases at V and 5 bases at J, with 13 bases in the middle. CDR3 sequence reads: CASSFPGPTYGYTF. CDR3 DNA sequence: TGTGCCAGCAGTTTCCCGGGACCGACTTATGGCTACACCTTC.

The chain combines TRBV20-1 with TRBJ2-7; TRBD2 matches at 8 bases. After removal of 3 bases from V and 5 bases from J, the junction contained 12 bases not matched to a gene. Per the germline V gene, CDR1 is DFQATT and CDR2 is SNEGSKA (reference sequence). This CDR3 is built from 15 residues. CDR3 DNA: TGCAGTGCTAGTCCTCTGGGGGGACTAGTAGACGAGCAGTACTTC. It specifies CSASPLGGLVDEQYF.

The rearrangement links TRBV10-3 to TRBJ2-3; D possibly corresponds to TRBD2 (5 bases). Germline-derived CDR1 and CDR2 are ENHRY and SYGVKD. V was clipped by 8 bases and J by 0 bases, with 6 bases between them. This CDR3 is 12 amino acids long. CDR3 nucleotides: TGTGCCATCGGGGAGAGCACAGATACGCAGTATTTT. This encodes CAIGESTDTQYF.

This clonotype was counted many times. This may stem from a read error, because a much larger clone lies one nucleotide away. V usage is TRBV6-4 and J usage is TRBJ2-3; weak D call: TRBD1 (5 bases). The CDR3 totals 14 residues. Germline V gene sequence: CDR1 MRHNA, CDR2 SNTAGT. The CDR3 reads CASSHSQGTDTQYF. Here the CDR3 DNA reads TGTGCCAGCAGTCACTCACAGGGCACAGATACGCAGTATTTT.

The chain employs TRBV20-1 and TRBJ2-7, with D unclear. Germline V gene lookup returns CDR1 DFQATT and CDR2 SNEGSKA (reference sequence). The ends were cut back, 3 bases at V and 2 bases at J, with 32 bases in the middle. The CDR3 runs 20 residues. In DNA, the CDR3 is TGCAGTGCTAGGCTAATCGCTTGGATAAAACTTCAGATAGAAACCTACGAGCAGTACTTC. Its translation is CSARLIAWIKLQIETYEQYF.

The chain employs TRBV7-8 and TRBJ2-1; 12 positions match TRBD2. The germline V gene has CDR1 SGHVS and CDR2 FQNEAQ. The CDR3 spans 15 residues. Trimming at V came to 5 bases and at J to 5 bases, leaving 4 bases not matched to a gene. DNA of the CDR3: TGTGCCAGCAGCGCTAGCGGGGGGGCTAACAATGAGCAGTTCTTC. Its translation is CASSASGGANNEQFF.

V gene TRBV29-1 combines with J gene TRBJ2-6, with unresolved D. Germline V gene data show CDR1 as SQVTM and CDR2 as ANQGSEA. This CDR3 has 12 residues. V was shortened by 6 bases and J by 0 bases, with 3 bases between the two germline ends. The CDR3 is CSVSSGANVLTF. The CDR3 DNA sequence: TGCAGCGTAAGCTCTGGGGCCAACGTCCTGACTTTC.

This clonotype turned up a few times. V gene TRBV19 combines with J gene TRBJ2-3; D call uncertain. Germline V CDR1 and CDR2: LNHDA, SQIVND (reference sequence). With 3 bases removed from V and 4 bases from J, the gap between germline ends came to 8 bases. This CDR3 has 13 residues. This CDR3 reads CASSILQADTQYF. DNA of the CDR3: TGTGCCAGTAGTATCCTGCAAGCAGATACGCAGTATTTT.

CDR3 coding DNA: TGCAGTGCTAGAGTAACAGGGGACTACTATGGCTACACCTTC. Protein: CSARVTGDYYGYTF. The rearrangement links TRBV20-1 to TRBJ1-2, with 7 bases identical to TRBD1. Trimming cost V 1 base and J 3 bases; bases outside gene matches: 5. Looked up from germline, CDR1 is DFQATT and CDR2 is SNEGSKA (reference sequence). The CDR3 extends over 14 amino acids.

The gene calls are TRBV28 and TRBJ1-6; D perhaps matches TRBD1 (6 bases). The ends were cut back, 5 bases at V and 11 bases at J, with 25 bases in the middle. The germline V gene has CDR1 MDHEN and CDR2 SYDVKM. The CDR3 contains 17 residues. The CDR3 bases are TGTGCCAGCAGTCCTCCTCCACAGGGCCGAAAGATTACACCCCTCCACTTT. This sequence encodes CASSPPPQGRKITPLHF.

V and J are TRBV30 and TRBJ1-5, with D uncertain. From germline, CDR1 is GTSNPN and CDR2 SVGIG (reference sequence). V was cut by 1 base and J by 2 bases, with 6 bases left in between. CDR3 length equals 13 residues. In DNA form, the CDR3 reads TGTGCCTGGAGTGGGCAGGGCAATCAGCCCCAGCATTTT. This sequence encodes CAWSGQGNQPQHF.

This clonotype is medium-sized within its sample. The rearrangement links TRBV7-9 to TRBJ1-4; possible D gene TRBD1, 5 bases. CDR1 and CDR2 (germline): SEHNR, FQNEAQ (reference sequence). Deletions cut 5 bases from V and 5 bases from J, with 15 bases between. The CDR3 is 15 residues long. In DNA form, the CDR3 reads TGTGCCAGCAGCCCCACAGCTGGGGGGAATGAAAAACTGTTTTTT. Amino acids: CASSPTAGGNEKLFF.